This T cell receptor beta chain came from a study of blood T cell repertoires in COVID-19. Profiled with immunoSEQ multiplex PCR; TCRdb holds only in-frame clones, not every one. The sample records 100,000 to 150,000 clones, around 81% being singletons. Trimming cost V 6 bases and J 1 base, with 9 bases left between them. Per germline, CDR1 MNHNS and CDR2 SASEGT. The CDR3 is 13 amino acids. This clone was picked up one time. The clonotype was recovered from a woman between 50 and 59 years old with acute or convalescent COVID-19. What was sequenced was peripheral blood. The chain carries TRBV6-1 and TRBJ1-1, with D possibly being TRBD1 (5 bases). The CDR3 DNA reads as TGTGCCAGCAGCAAACAGGCGAACACTGAAGCTTTCTTT. Translated: CASSKQANTEAFF.